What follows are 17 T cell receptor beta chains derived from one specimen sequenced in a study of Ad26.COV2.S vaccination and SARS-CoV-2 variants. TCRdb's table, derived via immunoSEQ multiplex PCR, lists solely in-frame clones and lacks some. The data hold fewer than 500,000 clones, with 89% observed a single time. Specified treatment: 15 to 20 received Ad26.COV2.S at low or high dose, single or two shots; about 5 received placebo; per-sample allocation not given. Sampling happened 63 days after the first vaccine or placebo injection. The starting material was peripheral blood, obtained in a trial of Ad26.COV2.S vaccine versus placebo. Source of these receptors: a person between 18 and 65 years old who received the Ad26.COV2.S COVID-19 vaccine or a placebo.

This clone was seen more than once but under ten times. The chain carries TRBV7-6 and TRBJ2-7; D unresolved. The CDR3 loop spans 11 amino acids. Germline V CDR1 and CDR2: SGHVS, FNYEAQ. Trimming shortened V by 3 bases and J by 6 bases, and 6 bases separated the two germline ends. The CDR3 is CASSFFGEQYF. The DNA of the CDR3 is TGTGCCAGCAGCTTTTTTGGCGAGCAGTACTTC.

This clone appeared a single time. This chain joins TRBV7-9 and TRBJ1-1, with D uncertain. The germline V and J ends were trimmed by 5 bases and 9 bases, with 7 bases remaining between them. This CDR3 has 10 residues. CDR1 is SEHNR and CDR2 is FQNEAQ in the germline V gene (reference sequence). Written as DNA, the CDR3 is TGTGCCAGCAGCGCCGTGAAAGCTTTCTTT. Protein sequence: CASSAVKAFF.

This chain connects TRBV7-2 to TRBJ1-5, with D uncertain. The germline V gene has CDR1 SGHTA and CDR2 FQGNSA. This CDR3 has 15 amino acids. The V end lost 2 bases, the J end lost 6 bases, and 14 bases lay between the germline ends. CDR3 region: CASSLLWGVGQPQHF. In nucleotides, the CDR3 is TGTGCCAGCAGCTTATTGTGGGGTGTAGGTCAGCCCCAGCATTTT.

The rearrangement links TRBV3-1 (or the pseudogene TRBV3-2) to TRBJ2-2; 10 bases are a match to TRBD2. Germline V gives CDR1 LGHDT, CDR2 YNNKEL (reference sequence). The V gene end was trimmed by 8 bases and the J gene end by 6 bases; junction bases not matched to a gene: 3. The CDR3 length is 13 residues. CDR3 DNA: TGTGCCAGCCGGCTAGCGGGAGCCGGGGAGCTGTTTTTT. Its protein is CASRLAGAGELFF.

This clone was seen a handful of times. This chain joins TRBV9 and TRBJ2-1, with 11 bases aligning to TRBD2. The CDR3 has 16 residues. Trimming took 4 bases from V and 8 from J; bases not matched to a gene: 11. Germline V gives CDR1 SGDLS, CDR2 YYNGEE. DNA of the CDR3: TGTGCCAGCAGCCCCAACATAGCGGGGGGGCTCTATGAGCAGTTCTTC. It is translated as CASSPNIAGGLYEQFF.

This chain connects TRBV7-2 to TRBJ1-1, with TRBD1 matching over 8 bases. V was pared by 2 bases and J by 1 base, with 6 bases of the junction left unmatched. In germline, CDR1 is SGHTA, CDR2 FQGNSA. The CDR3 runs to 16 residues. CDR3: CASSLWSGGENTEAFF. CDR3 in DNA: TGTGCCAGCAGCTTATGGTCAGGGGGCGAGAACACTGAAGCTTTCTTT.

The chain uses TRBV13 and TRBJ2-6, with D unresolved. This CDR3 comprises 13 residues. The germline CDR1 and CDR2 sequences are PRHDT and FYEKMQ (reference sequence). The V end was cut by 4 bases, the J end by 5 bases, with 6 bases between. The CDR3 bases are TGTGCCAGCAGCTCCCAACGGGCCAACGTCCTGACTTTC. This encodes CASSSQRANVLTF.

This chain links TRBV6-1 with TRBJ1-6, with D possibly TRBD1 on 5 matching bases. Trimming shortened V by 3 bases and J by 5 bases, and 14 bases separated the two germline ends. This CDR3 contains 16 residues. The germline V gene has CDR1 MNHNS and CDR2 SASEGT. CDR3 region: CASSEGPYTNNSPLHF. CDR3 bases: TGTGCCAGCAGTGAGGGACCCTACACCAATAATTCACCCCTCCACTTT.

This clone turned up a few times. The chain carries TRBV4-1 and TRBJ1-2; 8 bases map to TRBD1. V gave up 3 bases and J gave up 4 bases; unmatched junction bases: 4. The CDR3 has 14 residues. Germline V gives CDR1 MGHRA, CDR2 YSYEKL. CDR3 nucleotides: TGCGCCAGCAGCCACGAAGGGACAGGCTATGGCTACACCTTC. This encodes CASSHEGTGYGYTF.

CDR3 sequence: CASSLIAATNTEAFF. CDR3 sequence (DNA): TGTGCCAGCAGCCTAATTGCGGCCACAAACACTGAAGCTTTCTTT. The chain employs TRBV28 and TRBJ1-1; D call uncertain. The germline V gene encodes CDR1 MDHEN and CDR2 SYDVKM. V lost 6 bases, J lost 2 bases, and 16 bases lay in between. The CDR3 has 15 amino acids.

The CDR3 region is CASSEGRYRIEAFF. The CDR3, as DNA: TGTGCCAGCAGTGAGGGGAGATACAGAATTGAAGCTTTCTTT. V gene TRBV2 combines with J gene TRBJ1-1, with no clear D. V was clipped by 3 bases and J by 7 bases, with 15 bases between them. Germline-derived CDR1 and CDR2 are SNHLY and FYNNEI. The CDR3 sequence is 14 residues long.

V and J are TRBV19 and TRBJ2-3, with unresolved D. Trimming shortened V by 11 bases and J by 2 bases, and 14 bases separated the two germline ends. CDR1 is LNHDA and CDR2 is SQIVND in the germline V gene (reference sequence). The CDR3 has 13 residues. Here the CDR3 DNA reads TGTGCCTTCAAAAGCGCACTCACAGATACGCAGTATTTT. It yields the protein CAFKSALTDTQYF.

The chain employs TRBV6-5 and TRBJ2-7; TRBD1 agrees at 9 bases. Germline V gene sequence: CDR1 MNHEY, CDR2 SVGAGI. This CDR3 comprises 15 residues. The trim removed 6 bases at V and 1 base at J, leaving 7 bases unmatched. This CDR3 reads CASRGGGTGSYEQYF. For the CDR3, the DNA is TGTGCCAGCAGGGGAGGGGGGACAGGGTCCTACGAGCAGTACTTC.

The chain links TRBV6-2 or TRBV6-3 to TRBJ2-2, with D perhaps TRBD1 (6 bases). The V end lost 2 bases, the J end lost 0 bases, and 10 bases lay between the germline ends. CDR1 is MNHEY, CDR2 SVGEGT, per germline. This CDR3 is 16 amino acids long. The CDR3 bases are TGTGCCAGCAGTTACGGGGGCAGGGCGAACACCGGGGAGCTGTTTTTT. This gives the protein CASSYGGRANTGELFF.

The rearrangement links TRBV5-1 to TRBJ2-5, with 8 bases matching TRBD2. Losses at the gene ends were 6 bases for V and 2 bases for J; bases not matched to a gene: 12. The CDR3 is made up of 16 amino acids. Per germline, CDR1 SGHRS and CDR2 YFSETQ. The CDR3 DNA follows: TGCGCCAGCACCCTCGCGGGGGGCGCCACACAAGAGACCCAGTACTTC. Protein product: CASTLAGGATQETQYF.

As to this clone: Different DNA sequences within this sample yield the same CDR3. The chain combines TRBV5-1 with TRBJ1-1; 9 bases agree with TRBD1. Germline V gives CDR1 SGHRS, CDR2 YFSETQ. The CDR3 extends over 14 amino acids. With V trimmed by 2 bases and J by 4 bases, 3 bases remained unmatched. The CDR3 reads CASSLQGAGTEAFF. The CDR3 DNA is TGCGCCAGCAGCTTACAGGGGGCCGGCACTGAAGCTTTCTTT.

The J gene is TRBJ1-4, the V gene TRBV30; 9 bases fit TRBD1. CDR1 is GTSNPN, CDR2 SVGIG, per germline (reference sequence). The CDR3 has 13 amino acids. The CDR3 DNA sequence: TGTCTTGCCGAGGGGACAGGGAATGAAAAACTGTTTTTT. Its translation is CLAEGTGNEKLFF.